This T cell receptor beta chain was retrieved from a study of spatial heterogeneity in lung cancer. General study results and limits: Counts of expanded alpha and beta TCRs within tumors tracked the tumor nonsynonymous mutation count.

One entry per CDR3 protein results from TCRdb running MiXCR on the 5' RACE reads. The data hold around 4,900 distinct CDR3 sequences, with 5% to 7.5% observed a single time. Germline V gene sequence: CDR1 MNHEY, CDR2 SMNVEV (reference sequence). The CDR3 contains 14 residues. V dropped 7 bases and J dropped 4 bases, with 14 bases sitting between them. As for time point: sample taken at primary tumor resection. The 72 donors had untreated early-stage non-small cell lung cancer. This clonotype was observed many times. As yet, its antigen is unknown. Found in a library prepared for alpha chains, this beta chain is an off-target read, and its abundance has little meaning.

Sequencing used lung tumor tissue, obtained at surgery. V gene TRBV27 combines with J gene TRBJ1-5; TRBD1 is a possible D gene (5 bases). This clonotype originated in a female donor with early-stage non-small cell lung cancer. The CDR3 DNA is TGTGCCAGCACCTCGAGGGGCCTGAATCAGCCCCAGCATTTT. This gives the protein CASTSRGLNQPQHF.